The 25 T cell receptor beta chains below all came from one sample that was sequenced in a study of T cells in Graves' hyperthyroidism and ophthalmopathy. From RNA transcripts, TCR beta CDR3 regions were amplified. Researchers ran a first-round RT-PCR on the TCR CDR3 using the HTBI primer set. From the multiplex PCR reads, TCRdb called clonotypes with MiXCR, one entry per CDR3 protein. The sample includes about 400,000 distinct CDR3 sequences, roughly 14% of them seen just once. The material sequenced was blood. These TCRs come from a man younger than 35 with Graves' ophthalmopathy.

V is TRBV6-2 or TRBV6-3 and J is TRBJ2-7; 14 bases are a match to TRBD2. CDR3 length: 15 amino acids. Trimming removed 6 bases from V and 8 bases from J; junction bases left unmatched: 9. Germline loops: CDR1 MNHEY, CDR2 SVGEGT. This chain's CDR3 is CASRGTGTSGSKQYF. The CDR3 nucleotides are TGTGCCAGCAGGGGCACCGGGACTAGCGGGAGTAAGCAGTACTTC.

Notes on this clonotype: A much more abundant neighbour one base away suggests this may be a read error. The chain uses TRBV18 and TRBJ2-4; possibly TRBD1 for D (6 bases). CDR3 size: 15 residues. V lost 4 bases to trimming and J lost 5 bases, with 15 bases between them. In germline, CDR1 is KGHSH, CDR2 LQKENI. For the CDR3, the DNA is TGTGCCAGCTCACTCTCCCCAGGGGCCGAAAACATTCAGTACTTC. It yields the protein CASSLSPGAENIQYF.

The J gene is TRBJ1-2, the V gene TRBV24-1; D perhaps matches TRBD1 (6 bases). This CDR3 contains 13 residues. Trimming stripped 3 bases from V and 6 bases from J, with 10 bases between. The germline gives CDR1 KGHDR, CDR2 SFDVKD. DNA for the CDR3: TGTGCCACCAGTGATAACAACAGGGATGGCTACACCTTC. Translated, it gives CATSDNNRDGYTF.

This clonotype was picked up many times. The V and J genes are TRBV30 and TRBJ1-5; D gene ambiguous. Trimming stripped 4 bases from V and 3 bases from J, with 13 bases between. This CDR3 contains 14 residues. Looked up from germline, CDR1 is GTSNPN and CDR2 is SVGIG (reference sequence). As DNA, the CDR3 is TGTGCCTGGACTCCGGCTGCTTACAATCAGCCCCAGCATTTT. Protein: CAWTPAAYNQPQHF.

The genes are TRBV9 and TRBJ1-6; a possible D gene is TRBD1 (6 bases). Germline V gives CDR1 SGDLS, CDR2 YYNGEE. The length of the CDR3 is 13 residues. Between the trimmed V and J ends, which lost 3 bases and 8 bases, there was a span of 9 bases. The CDR3 coding sequence is TGTGCCAGCAGCGCCACAGGGTATTCACCCCTCCACTTT. It yields the protein CASSATGYSPLHF.

This clonotype was observed a handful of times. A much larger clone lies a single base off, so this may be a read error. The V gene is TRBV29-1, the J gene TRBJ2-1, with 10 positions matching TRBD1. The CDR3 is 13 amino acids. Germline trimming cut 7 bases from V and 3 bases from J; bases unmatched to any gene: 3. CDR1 and CDR2 from the germline V gene are SQVTM and ANQGSEA. The CDR3 DNA sequence: TGCAGCGCCGGGACAGGGGTCTACAATGAGCAGTTCTTC. Translating it yields CSAGTGVYNEQFF.

In its sample, this clonotype was seen many times. This sequence joins TRBV5-1 and TRBJ2-7, with TRBD1 matching over 8 bases. The CDR3 has 14 amino acids. Germline-derived CDR1 and CDR2 are SGHRS and YFSETQ. J gave up 3 bases and V 3 bases, and 5 bases lay outside the gene matches. The CDR3 protein is CASSSGQVNYEQYF. The DNA for the CDR3 is TGCGCCAGCAGCTCGGGACAGGTAAACTACGAGCAGTACTTC.

At least ten counts were recorded for this clonotype. The chain combines TRBV11-2 with TRBJ2-1, with TRBD2 identical over 9 bases. V trimming: 1 base; J trimming: 7 bases; junction bases outside the gene matches: 8. The CDR3 totals 16 residues. Per germline, CDR1 SGHAT and CDR2 FQNNGV. The CDR3 DNA reads as TGTGCCAGCAGCTTAGTGTCCAGCGGGGGGTGGAATGAGCAGTTCTTC. Its protein product is CASSLVSSGGWNEQFF.

This clonotype turned up a few times. This chain links TRBV20-1 with TRBJ1-5; the D gene is possibly TRBD1 (5 bases). The germline V gene encodes CDR1 DFQATT and CDR2 SNEGSKA (reference sequence). The CDR3 spans 15 residues. V was cut by 0 bases and J by 2 bases, with 11 bases left in between. CDR3 protein: CSARDPGDRNQPQHF. In nucleotides, the CDR3 is TGCAGTGCTAGAGATCCGGGGGACCGCAATCAGCCCCAGCATTTT.

The chain recombines TRBV11-3 with TRBJ2-2, with D unclear. CDR1 and CDR2 (germline): SGHNT, YENEEA. The CDR3 is 14 amino acids. V was trimmed by 3 bases and J by 2 bases, leaving 7 bases between them. The CDR3 sequence is CASSFHRNTGELFF. The CDR3 DNA is TGTGCCAGCAGCTTCCACCGAAACACCGGGGAGCTGTTTTTT.

This clonotype was seen ten or more times. The chain has TRBV30 and TRBJ2-3; D gene unclear. Germline CDR1 reads GTSNPN; CDR2 reads SVGIG (reference sequence). Trimming removed 3 bases at V and 0 bases at J, with 4 bases between. The CDR3 contains 12 residues. CDR3 region: CAWSRSTDTQYF. CDR3 DNA sequence: TGTGCCTGGAGCAGGAGCACAGATACGCAGTATTTT.

This clonotype was seen many times. V and J are TRBV30 and TRBJ1-1; possible D gene TRBD1, 5 bases. Germline V gene lookup returns CDR1 GTSNPN and CDR2 SVGIG (reference sequence). CDR3 length: 14 residues. V was pared by 8 bases and J by 1 base, with 17 bases between. CDR3: CAGGREGWNTEAFF. The CDR3 DNA reads TGTGCCGGGGGACGGGAGGGGTGGAACACTGAAGCTTTCTTT.

This clonotype was seen many times. V gene TRBV5-1 combines with J gene TRBJ2-3; 9 bases are shared with TRBD2. Germline V gene sequence: CDR1 SGHRS, CDR2 YFSETQ. V lost 1 base, J lost 1 base, and 1 base stayed unmatched. The CDR3 runs to 15 residues. The CDR3 protein is CASSLPSGGTDTQYF. The CDR3 nucleotides read TGCGCCAGCAGCTTGCCTAGCGGGGGCACAGATACGCAGTATTTT.

To note about this clonotype: It may be a read error: a sequence one base away is much more abundant. The chain carries TRBV6-2 or TRBV6-3 and TRBJ1-5, with TRBD1 matching 8 bases. This CDR3 has 16 residues. V gave up 4 bases and J gave up 7 bases; unmatched junction bases: 12. Germline values: CDR1 MNHEY, CDR2 SVGEGT. CDR3 DNA: TGTGCCAGCAGTTCGCTTTTGGGGACAGGACTCCAGCCCCAGCATTTT. It translates to CASSSLLGTGLQPQHF.

This clonotype was counted ten times or more. Written as DNA, the CDR3 is TGTGCCAGCAGTCTCCGCCCGGGTGGCTACACCTTC. Amino acid sequence: CASSLRPGGYTF. The V and J genes are TRBV28 and TRBJ1-2; no definite D call. The CDR3 totals 12 residues. Germline CDR1 reads MDHEN; CDR2 reads SYDVKM. V was pared by 5 bases and J by 7 bases, with 11 bases between.

This clonotype was counted many times. This chain joins TRBV29-1 and TRBJ2-2; 7 bases line up with TRBD1. The CDR3 covers 14 residues. The V segment lost 7 bases and the J segment 4 bases; nucleotides outside the gene matches: 9. The germline gives CDR1 SQVTM, CDR2 ANQGSEA. CDR3 in DNA: TGCAGCGGAAGACTGACAGGGAGCACCGGGGAGCTGTTTTTT. Residues: CSGRLTGSTGELFF.

The chain recombines TRBV9 with TRBJ2-1; TRBD1 aligns across 7 bases. CDR3 length: 15 amino acids. V shed 5 bases, J shed 2 bases, and the junction held 7 bases outside the gene matches. Germline CDR1 SGDLS, CDR2 YYNGEE. CDR3 in DNA: TGTGCCAGCAGTGCGGCCGGGACAGCCTACAATGAGCAGTTCTTC. As protein: CASSAAGTAYNEQFF.

This clonotype has at least ten counts. The rearrangement joins TRBV7-2 to TRBJ2-3; tentative D call: TRBD2 (6 bases). CDR1 is SGHTA, CDR2 FQGNSA, per germline. The CDR3 totals 14 residues. Trimming removed 6 bases from V and 2 bases from J, with 12 bases in between. CDR3 DNA sequence: TGTGCCAGCAGTTTGACTAGTTCCACAGATACGCAGTATTTT. Translation: CASSLTSSTDTQYF.

V usage is TRBV7-2 and J usage is TRBJ2-7; TRBD2 matches at 13 bases. CDR1 SGHTA and CDR2 FQGNSA come from the germline V gene. After removal of 7 bases from V and 0 bases from J, the junction contained 6 bases not matched to a gene. The CDR3 runs 16 residues. For the CDR3, the DNA is TGTGCCAGCAACCTGGGACTAGCGGGGTACTCCTACGAGCAGTACTTC. Its protein is CASNLGLAGYSYEQYF.

The sample holds many counts of this clonotype. The chain recombines TRBV2 with TRBJ1-1; unclear D gene. The germline V gene has CDR1 SNHLY and CDR2 FYNNEI. This CDR3 region has 14 residues. V lost 6 bases and J lost 0, with 11 bases in between. The CDR3 coding sequence is TGTGCCAGCAGGGAGGGCTACATGAACACTGAAGCTTTCTTT. Amino acids: CASREGYMNTEAFF. The full variable domain, in which reference TRBV2 and TRBJ1-1 provide the parts outside the CDR3, is EPEVTQTPSHQVTQMGQEVILRCVPISNHLYFYWYRQILGQKVEFLVSFYNNEISEKSEIFDDQFSVERPDGSNFTLKIRSTKLEDSAMYFCASREGYMNTEAFFGQGTRLTVV.

The chain is built from TRBV9 and TRBJ1-6; D gene unclear. Germline CDR1 SGDLS, CDR2 YYNGEE. This CDR3 is 14 amino acids long. The V and J ends lost 3 bases and 8 bases respectively, with 12 bases between them. For the CDR3, the DNA is TGTGCCAGCAGCGAGGACGTATCTGATTCACCCCTCCACTTT. Protein sequence: CASSEDVSDSPLHF.

J is TRBJ2-7 and V is TRBV19, with a tentative D call TRBD2 (5 bases). This CDR3 comprises 11 residues. The germline V gene encodes CDR1 LNHDA and CDR2 SQIVND (reference sequence). Trimming stripped 9 bases from V and 6 bases from J, with 12 bases between. The CDR3 loop is CASGWGAEQYF. The DNA of the CDR3 is TGTGCCAGCGGGTGGGGAGCCGAGCAGTACTTC.

This chain uses TRBV20-1 with TRBJ2-3; the match to TRBD2 covers 13 bases. The junction had 11 bases not matched to a gene; V was cut back by 1 base and J by 4 bases. The V gene's germline CDR1 is DFQATT and CDR2 SNEGSKA (reference sequence). The CDR3 is 18 amino acids. The CDR3 DNA sequence: TGCAGTGCTAGAGGGCGCGCGTCCGGGACTAGCGGGGCAGATACGCAGTATTTT. It encodes CSARGRASGTSGADTQYF.

This clonotype was found many times. V usage is TRBV24-1 and J usage is TRBJ1-5; no definite D call. V dropped 4 bases and J dropped 7 bases, with 7 bases sitting between them. The germline V gene encodes CDR1 KGHDR and CDR2 SFDVKD. The CDR3 runs to 12 residues. The CDR3 bases are TGTGCCACCAGTGAAGGGTACCAGCCCCAGCATTTT. Its translation is CATSEGYQPQHF.

This clonotype was recorded once. This may be a read error, as it is one base from a much larger clone. V is TRBV29-1 and J is TRBJ2-7, with 7 bases aligning to TRBD2. Matching the DNA end better, TRBJ2-1 makes the J call doubtful. CDR3 length equals 15 residues. Germline V lookup: CDR1 SQVTM, CDR2 ANQGSEA. Here the CDR3 DNA reads TGCAGCGTGGGTTTGCGGCCTAGCGGAACCTACGAGCAGTTCTTC. This translates into CSVGLRPSGTYEQFF.